This T cell receptor beta chain was profiled in a study of human T cells and chemical hapten exposure. Across the study: Patch tests put 0.01% DPC on the upper back, read at 6 days. Per-sample TCR yield variation was attributed mainly to small pooled library volume differences.

MiXCR, applied by TCRdb to the RACE reads, yields one record per CDR3 protein. The profile shows under 50,000 distinct CDR3 sequences, about 7.6% of them singletons. The time point: pre-sensitization, week 0. Specified treatment: therapeutic diphenylcyclopropenone sensitization with weekly scalp DPC. Donors were 18 to 70-year-old alopecia patients suitable for DPC. V lost 7 bases and J 1 base, leaving 14 bases between the germline ends. The CDR3 is 15 amino acids. Germline-derived CDR1 and CDR2 are SGHNT and YENEEA. The sample consisted of whole blood, taken in connection with sensitization to the hapten diphenylcyclopropenone (DPC). The gene calls are TRBV11-3 and TRBJ2-4; maybe TRBD1 (7 bases). This clonotype originated in a woman aged 50 to 60 with alopecia areata. Some clones in this sample may be carry-over from other donors' samples. In DNA, the CDR3 is TGTGCCAGCACCCAGGGGGGTTTCGCCAAAAACATTCAGTACTTC. Translation: CASTQGGFAKNIQYF.